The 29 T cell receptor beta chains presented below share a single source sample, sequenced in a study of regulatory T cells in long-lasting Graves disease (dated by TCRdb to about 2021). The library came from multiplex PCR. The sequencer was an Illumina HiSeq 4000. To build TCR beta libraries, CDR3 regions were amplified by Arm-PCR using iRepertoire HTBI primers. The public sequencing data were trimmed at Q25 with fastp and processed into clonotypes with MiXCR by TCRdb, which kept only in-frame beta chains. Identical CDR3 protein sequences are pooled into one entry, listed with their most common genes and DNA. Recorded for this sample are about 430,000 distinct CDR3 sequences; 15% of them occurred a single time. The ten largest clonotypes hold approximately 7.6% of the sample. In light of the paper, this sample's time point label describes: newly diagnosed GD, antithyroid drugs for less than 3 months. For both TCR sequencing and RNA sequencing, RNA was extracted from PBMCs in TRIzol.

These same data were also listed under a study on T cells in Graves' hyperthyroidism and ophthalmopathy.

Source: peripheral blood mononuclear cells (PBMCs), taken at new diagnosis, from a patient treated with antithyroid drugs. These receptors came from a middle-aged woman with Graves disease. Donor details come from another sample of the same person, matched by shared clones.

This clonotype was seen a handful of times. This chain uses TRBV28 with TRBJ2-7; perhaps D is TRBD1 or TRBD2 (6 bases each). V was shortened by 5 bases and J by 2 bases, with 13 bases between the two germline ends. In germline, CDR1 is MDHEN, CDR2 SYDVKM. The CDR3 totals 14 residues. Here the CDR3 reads CASSARGPTYEQYF. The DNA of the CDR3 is TGTGCCAGCAGTGCTCGGGGGCCCACCTACGAGCAGTACTTC.

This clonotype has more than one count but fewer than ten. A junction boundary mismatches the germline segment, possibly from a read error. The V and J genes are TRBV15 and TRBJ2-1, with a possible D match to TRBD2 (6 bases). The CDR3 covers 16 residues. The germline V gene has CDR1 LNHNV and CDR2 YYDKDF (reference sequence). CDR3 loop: CATSREGAGGKTTLIF. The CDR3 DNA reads TGTGCCACCAGCAGAGAAGGGGCAGGAGGGAAAACGACCCTTATCTTC.

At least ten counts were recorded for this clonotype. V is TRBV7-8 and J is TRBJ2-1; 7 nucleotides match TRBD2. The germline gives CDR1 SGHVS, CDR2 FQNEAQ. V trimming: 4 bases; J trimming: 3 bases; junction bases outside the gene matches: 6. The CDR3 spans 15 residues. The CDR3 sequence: CASSYQRGLYNEQFF. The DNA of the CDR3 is TGTGCCAGCAGCTACCAGCGGGGCCTCTACAATGAGCAGTTCTTC. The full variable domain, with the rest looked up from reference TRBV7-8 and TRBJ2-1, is GAGVSQSPRYKVAKRGQDVALRCDPISGHVSLFWYQQALGQGPEFLTYFQNEAQLDKSGLPSDRFFAERPEGSVSTLKIQRTQQEDSAVYLCASSYQRGLYNEQFFGPGTRLTVL.

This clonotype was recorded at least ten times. This CDR3 reads CASSPAGLAGGSGTQYF. DNA of the CDR3: TGTGCCAGCAGTCCCGCCGGACTAGCGGGAGGGTCGGGGACCCAGTACTTC. The chain couples TRBV28 to TRBJ2-5; TRBD2 aligns across 15 bases. V shed 5 bases and J 7 bases; nucleotides not matched to a gene: 11. Germline V gives CDR1 MDHEN, CDR2 SYDVKM. This CDR3 has 17 residues.

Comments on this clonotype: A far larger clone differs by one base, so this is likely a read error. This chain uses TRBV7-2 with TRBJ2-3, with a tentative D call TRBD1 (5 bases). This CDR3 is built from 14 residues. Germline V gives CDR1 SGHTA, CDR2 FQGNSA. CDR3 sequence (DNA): TGTGTCAGCAGCTTGGGGCAGAGCACAGATACGCAGTATTTT. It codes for CVSSLGQSTDTQYF.

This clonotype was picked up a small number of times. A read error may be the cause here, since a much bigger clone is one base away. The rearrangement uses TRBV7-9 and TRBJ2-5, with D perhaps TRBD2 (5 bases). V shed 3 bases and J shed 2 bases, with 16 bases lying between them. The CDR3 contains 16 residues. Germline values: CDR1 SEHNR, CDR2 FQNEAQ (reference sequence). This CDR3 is CASSFSPDGGQETQYF. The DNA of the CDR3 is TGTGCCAGCAGCTTTTCTCCGGACGGAGGACAAGAGACCCAGTACTTC. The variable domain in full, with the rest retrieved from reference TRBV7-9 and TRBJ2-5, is DTGVSQNPRHKITKRGQNVTFRCDPISEHNRLYWYRQTLGQGPEFLTYFQNEAQLEKSRLLSDRFSAERPKGSFSTLEIQRTEQGDSAMYLCASSFSPDGGQETQYFGPGTRLLVL.

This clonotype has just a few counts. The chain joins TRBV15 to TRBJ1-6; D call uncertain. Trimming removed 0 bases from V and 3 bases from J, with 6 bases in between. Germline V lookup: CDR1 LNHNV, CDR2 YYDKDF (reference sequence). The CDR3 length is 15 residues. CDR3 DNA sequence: TGTGCCACCAGCAGAGAAGGGTTCTATAATTCACCCCTCCACTTT. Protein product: CATSREGFYNSPLHF.

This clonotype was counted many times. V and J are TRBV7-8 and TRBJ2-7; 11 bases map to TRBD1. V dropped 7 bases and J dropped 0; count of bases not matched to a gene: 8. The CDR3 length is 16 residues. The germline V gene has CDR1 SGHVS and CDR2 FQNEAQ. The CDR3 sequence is CASKKSGTGGSYEQYF. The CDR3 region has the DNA TGTGCCAGCAAAAAGTCCGGGACAGGGGGCTCCTACGAGCAGTACTTC.

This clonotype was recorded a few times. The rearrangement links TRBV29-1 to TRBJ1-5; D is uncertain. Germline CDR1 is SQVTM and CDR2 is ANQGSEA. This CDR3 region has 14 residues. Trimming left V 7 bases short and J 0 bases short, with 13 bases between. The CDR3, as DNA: TGCAGCGCACAAATCGGCTATAGCAATCAGCCCCAGCATTTT. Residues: CSAQIGYSNQPQHF.

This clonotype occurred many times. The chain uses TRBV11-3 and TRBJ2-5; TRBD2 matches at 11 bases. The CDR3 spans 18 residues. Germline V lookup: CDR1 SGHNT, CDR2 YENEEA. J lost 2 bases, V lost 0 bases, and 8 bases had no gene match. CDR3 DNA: TGTGCCAGCAGCTTAGAGGTAGCGGGAGGGCCGGGGCAAGAGACCCAGTACTTC. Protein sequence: CASSLEVAGGPGQETQYF.

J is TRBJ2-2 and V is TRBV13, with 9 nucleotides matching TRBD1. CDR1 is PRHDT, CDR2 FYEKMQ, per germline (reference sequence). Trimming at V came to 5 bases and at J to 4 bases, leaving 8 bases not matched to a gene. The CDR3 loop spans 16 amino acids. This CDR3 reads CASSGRDREPTGELFF. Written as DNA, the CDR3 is TGTGCCAGCAGCGGCCGGGACAGGGAGCCCACCGGGGAGCTGTTTTTT.

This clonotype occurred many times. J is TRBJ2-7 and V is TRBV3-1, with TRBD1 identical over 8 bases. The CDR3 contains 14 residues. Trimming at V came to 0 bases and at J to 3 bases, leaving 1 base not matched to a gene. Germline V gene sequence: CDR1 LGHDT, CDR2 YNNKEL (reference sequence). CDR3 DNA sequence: TGTGCCAGCAGCCAAGACGACAGGGGCTACGAGCAGTACTTC. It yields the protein CASSQDDRGYEQYF.

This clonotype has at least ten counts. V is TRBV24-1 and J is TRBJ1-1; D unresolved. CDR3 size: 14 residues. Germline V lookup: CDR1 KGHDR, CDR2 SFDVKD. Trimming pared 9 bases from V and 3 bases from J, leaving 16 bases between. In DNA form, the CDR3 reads TGTGCCACCTCCGGTTCCCGAACGGACACTGAAGCTTTCTTT. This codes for CATSGSRTDTEAFF.

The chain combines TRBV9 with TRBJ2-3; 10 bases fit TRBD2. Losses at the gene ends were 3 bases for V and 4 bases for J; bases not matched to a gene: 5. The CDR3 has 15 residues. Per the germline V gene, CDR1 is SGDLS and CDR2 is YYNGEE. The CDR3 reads CASSESGRGADTQYF. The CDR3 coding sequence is TGTGCCAGCAGCGAAAGCGGGAGGGGTGCAGATACGCAGTATTTT. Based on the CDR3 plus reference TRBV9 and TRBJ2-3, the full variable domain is DSGVTQTPKHLITATGQRVTLRCSPRSGDLSVYWYQQSLDQGLQFLIQYYNGEERAKGNILERFSAQQFPDLHSELNLSSLELGDSALYFCASSESGRGADTQYFGPGTRLTVL.

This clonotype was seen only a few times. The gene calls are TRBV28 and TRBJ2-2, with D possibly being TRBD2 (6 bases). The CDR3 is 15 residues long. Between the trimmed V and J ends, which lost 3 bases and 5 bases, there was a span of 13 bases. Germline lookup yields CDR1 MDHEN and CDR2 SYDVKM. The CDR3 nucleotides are TGTGCCAGCAGTTTCGGGGGAGTGGAAACCGGGGAGCTGTTTTTT. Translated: CASSFGGVETGELFF.

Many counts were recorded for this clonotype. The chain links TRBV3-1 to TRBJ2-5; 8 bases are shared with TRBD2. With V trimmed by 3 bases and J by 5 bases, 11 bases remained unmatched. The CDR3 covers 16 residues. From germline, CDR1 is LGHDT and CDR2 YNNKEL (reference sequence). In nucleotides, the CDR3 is TGTGCCAGCAGCCAGGGGGGCAGCGGGAGATTGGAGACCCAGTACTTC. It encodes CASSQGGSGRLETQYF.

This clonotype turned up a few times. The CDR3 bases are TGTGCCAGCAGTTCTGGACCCGATTTCAACGAGCAGTACTTC. This gives the protein CASSSGPDFNEQYF. This chain uses TRBV6-2 or TRBV6-3 with TRBJ2-7, with D hard to call. The CDR3 is made up of 14 amino acids. In germline, CDR1 is MNHEY, CDR2 SVGEGT. V was shortened by 4 bases and J by 5 bases, with 15 bases between the two germline ends.

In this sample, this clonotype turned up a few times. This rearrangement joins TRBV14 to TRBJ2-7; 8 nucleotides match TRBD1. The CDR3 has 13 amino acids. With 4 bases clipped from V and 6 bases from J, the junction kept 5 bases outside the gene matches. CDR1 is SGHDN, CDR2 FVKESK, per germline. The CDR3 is CASSLSQGGEQYF. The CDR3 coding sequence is TGTGCCAGCAGCCTTTCACAGGGGGGCGAGCAGTACTTC.

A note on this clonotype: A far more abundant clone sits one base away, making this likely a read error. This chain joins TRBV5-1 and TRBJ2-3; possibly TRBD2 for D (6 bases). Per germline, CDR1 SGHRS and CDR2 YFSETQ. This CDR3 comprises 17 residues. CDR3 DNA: TGTGCCAGCAGCTTGGAAGTTCGGGCTAGCGCTTCAGATACGCAGTATTTT. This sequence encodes CASSLEVRASASDTQYF.

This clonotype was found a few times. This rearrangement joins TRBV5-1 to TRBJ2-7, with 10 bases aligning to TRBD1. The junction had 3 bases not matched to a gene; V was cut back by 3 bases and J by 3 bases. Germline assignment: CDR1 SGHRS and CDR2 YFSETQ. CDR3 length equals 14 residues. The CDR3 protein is CASSWGQGNYEQYF. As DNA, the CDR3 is TGCGCCAGCAGCTGGGGACAGGGGAACTACGAGCAGTACTTC.

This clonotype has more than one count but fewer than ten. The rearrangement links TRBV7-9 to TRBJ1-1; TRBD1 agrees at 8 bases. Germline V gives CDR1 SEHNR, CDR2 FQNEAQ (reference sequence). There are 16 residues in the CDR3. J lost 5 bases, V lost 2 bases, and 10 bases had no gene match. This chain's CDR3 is CASSLKRTGLLTEAFF. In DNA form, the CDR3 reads TGTGCCAGCAGCTTAAAAAGGACAGGGCTTCTTACTGAAGCTTTCTTT.

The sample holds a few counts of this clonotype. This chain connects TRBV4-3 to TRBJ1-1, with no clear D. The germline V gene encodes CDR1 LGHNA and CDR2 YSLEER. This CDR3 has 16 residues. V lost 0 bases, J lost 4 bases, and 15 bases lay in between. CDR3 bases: TGCGCCAGCAGCCAAGATAGGGCAGATAGAATCACTGAAGCTTTCTTT. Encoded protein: CASSQDRADRITEAFF.

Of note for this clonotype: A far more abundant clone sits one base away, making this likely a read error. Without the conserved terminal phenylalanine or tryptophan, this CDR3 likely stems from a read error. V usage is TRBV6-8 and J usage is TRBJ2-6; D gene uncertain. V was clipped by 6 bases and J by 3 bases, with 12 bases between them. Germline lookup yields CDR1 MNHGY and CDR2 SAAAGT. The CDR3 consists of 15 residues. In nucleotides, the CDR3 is TGTGCCAGCAGCACCCGACCTGGTGGGGCCAACGTCCTGACTTCC. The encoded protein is CASSTRPGGANVLTS.

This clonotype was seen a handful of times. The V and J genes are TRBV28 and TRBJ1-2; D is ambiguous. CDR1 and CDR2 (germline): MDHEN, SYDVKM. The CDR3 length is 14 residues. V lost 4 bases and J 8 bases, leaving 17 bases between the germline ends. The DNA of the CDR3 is TGTGCCAGCAGTTCCCCAGGACGGACCGGGGGCTACACCTTC. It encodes CASSSPGRTGGYTF.

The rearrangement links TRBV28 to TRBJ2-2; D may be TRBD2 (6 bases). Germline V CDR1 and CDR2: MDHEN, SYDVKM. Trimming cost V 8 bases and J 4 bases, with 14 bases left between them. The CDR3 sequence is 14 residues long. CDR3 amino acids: CASFRESGTGELFF. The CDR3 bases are TGTGCCAGCTTTCGGGAGTCGGGCACCGGGGAGCTGTTTTTT.

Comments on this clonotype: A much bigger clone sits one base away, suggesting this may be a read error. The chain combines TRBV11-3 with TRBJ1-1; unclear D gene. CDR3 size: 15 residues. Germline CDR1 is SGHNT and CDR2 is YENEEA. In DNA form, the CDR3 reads TGTGCCAGCAGCCCCCGAATTTGGGAGAACACTGTAGCTTTCTTT. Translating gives CASSPRIWENTVAFF.

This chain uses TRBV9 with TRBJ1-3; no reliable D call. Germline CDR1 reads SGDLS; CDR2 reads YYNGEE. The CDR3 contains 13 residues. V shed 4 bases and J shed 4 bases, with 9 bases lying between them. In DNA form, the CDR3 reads TGTGCCAGCAGCACTCTATTGGGAAACACCATATATTTT. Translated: CASSTLLGNTIYF.

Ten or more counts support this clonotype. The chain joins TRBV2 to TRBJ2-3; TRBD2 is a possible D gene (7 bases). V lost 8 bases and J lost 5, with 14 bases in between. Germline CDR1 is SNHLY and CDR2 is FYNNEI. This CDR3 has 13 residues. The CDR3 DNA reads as TGTGCCAGCGGGGGGGGCCCGGGAGATACGCAGTATTTT. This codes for CASGGGPGDTQYF.

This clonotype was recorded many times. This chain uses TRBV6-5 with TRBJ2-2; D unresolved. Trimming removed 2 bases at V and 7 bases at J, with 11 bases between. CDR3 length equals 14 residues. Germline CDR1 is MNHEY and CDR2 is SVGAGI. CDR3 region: CASSYRQENGELFF. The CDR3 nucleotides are TGTGCCAGCAGTTACAGGCAGGAGAACGGGGAGCTGTTTTTT.